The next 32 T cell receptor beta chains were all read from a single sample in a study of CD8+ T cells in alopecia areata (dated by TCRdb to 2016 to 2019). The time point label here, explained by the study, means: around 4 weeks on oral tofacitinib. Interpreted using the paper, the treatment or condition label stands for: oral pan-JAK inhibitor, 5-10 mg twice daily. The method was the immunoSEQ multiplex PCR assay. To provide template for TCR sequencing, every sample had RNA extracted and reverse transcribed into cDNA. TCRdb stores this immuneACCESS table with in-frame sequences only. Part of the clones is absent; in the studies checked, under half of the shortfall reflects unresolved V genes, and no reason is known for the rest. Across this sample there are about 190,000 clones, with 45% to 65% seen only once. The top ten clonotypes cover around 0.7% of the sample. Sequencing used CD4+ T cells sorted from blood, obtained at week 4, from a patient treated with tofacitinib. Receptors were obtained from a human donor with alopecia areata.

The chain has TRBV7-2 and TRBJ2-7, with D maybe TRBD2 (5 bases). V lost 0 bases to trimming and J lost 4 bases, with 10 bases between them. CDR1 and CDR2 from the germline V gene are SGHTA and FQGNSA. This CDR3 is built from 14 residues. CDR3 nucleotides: TGTGCCAGCAGCTTAGCGTCGGCGGGTTACGAGCAGTACTTC. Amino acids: CASSLASAGYEQYF.

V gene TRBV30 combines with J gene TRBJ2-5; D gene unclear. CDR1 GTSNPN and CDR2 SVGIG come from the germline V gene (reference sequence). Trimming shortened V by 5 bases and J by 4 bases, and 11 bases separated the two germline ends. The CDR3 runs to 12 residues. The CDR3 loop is CAWGWQGETQYF. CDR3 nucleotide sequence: TGTGCCTGGGGGTGGCAAGGAGAGACCCAGTACTTC.

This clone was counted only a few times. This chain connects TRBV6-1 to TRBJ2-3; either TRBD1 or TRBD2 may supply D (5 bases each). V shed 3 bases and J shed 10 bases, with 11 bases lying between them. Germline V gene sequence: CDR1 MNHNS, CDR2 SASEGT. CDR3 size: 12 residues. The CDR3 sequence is CASSDRGGAQYF. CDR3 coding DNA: TGTGCCAGCAGTGACCGGGGCGGTGCGCAGTATTTT.

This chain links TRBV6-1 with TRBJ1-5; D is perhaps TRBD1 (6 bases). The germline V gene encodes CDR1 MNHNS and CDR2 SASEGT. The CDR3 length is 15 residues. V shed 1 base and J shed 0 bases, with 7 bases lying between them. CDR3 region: CASSEDRASNQPQHF. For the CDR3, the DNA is TGTGCCAGCAGTGAAGACAGGGCTAGCAATCAGCCCCAGCATTTT.

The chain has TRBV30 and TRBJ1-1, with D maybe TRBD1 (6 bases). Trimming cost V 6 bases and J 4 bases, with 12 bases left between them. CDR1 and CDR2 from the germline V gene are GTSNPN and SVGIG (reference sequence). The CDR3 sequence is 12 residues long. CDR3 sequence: CACDTGRTEAFF. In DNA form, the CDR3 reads TGTGCCTGTGACACAGGGCGCACTGAAGCTTTCTTT.

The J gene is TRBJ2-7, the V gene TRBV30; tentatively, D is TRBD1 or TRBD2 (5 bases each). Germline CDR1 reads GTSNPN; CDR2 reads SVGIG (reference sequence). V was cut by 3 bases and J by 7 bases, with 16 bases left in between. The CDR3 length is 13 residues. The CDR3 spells CAWREGLPGEQYF. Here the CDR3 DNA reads TGTGCCTGGAGAGAGGGGCTCCCGGGGGAGCAGTACTTC.

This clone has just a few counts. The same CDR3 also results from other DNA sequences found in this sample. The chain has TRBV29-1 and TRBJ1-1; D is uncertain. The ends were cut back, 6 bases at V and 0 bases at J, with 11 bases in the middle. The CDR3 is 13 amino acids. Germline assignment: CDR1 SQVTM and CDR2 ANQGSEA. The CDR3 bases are TGCAGCGTCGCCGGACGGATGAACACTGAAGCTTTCTTT. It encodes CSVAGRMNTEAFF.

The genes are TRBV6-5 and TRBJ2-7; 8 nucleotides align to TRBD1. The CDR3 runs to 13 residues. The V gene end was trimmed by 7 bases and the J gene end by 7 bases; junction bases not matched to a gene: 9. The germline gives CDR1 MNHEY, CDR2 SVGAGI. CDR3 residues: CASKGQGAGEQYF. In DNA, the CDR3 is TGTGCCAGCAAGGGCCAGGGGGCCGGGGAGCAGTACTTC.

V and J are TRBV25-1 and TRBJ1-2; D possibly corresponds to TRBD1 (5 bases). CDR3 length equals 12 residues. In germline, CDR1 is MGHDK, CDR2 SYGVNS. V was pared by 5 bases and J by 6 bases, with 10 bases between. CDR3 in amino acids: CASSRGFDGYTF. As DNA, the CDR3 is TGTGCCAGCAGTCGGGGGTTTGATGGCTACACCTTC.

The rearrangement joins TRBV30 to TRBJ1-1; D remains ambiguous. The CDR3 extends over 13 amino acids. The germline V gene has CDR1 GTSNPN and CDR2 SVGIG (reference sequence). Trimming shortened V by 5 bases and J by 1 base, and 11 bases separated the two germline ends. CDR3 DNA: TGTGCCTGGGAGTGGGCAACGAACACTGAAGCTTTCTTT. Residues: CAWEWATNTEAFF.

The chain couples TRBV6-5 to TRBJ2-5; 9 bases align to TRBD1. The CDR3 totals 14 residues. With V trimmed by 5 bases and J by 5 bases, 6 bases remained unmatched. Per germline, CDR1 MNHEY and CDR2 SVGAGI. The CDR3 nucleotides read TGTGCCAGCAGTAGACGGACAGGGGCCGAGACCCAGTACTTC. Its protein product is CASSRRTGAETQYF.

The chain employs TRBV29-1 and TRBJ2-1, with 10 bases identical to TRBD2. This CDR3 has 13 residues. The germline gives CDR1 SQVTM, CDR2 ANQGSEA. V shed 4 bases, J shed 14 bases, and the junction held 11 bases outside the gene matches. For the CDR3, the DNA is TGCAGCGTTGTAACCAGATTACTAGCGGGGAAGTTCTTC. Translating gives CSVVTRLLAGKFF.

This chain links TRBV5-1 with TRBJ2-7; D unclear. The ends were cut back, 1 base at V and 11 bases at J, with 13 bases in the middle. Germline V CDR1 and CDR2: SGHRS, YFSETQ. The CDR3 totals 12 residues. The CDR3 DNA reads TGCGCCAGCAGCTTGACATCGGAAGTGGAGTACTTC. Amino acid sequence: CASSLTSEVEYF.

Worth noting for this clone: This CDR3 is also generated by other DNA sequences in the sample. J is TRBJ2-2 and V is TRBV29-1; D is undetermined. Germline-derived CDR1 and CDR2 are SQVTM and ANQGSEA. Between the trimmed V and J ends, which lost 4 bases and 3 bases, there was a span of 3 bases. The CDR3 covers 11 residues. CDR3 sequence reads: CSVGDTGELFF. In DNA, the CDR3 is TGCAGCGTTGGGGACACCGGGGAGCTGTTTTTT.

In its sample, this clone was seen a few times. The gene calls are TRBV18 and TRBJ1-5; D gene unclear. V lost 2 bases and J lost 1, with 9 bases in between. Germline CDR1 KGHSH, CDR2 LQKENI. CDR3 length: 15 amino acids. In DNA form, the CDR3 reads TGTGCCAGCTCACCAATGGCGGTAAGCAATCAGCCCCAGCATTTT. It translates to CASSPMAVSNQPQHF.

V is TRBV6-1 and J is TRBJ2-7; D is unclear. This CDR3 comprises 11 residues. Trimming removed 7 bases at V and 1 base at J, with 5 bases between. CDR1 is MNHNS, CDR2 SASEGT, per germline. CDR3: CASTRSYEQYF. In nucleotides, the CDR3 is TGTGCCAGCACCAGATCCTACGAGCAGTACTTC.

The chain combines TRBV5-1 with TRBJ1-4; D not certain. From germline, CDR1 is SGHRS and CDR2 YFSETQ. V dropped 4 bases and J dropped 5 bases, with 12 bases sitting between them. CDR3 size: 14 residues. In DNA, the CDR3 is TGCGCCAGCAGCCTTACAGCTCAGAATGAAAAACTGTTTTTT. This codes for CASSLTAQNEKLFF.

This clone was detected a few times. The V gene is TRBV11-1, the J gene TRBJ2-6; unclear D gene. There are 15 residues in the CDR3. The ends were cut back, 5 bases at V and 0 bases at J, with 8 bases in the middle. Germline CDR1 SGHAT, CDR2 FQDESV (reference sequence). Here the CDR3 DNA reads TGTGCCAGCAGCAAAGAGAGCTCTGGGGCCAACGTCCTGACTTTC. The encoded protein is CASSKESSGANVLTF.

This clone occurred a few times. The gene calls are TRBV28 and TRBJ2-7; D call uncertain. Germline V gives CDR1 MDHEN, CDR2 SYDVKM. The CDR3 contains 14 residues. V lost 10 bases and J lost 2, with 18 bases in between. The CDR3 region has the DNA TGTGCCACCGACGTGAGTGGGGTTCCCTACGAGCAGTACTTC. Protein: CATDVSGVPYEQYF.

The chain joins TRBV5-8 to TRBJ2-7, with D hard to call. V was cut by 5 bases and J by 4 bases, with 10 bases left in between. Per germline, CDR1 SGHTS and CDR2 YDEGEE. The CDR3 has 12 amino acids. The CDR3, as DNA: TGTGCCAGCAGAAGAAGGGTTTACGAGCAGTACTTC. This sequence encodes CASRRRVYEQYF.

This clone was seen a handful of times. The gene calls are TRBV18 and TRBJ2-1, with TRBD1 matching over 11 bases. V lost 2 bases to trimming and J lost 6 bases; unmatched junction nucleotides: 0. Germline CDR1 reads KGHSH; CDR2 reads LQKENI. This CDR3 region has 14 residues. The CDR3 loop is CASSPGTGGNEQFF. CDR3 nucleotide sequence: TGTGCCAGCTCACCAGGGACAGGGGGCAATGAGCAGTTCTTC. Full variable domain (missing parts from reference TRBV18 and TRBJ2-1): NAGVMQNPRHLVRRRGQEARLRCSPMKGHSHVYWYRQLPEEGLKFMVYLQKENIIDESGMPKERFSAEFPKEGPSILRIQQVVRGDSAAYFCASSPGTGGNEQFFGPGTRLTVL.

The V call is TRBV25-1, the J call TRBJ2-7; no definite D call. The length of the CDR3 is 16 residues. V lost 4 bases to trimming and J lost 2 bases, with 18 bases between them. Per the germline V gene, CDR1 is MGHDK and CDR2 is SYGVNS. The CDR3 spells CASSAPGLAGPYEQYF. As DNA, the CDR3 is TGTGCCAGCAGTGCACCCGGTTTGGCCGGGCCCTACGAGCAGTACTTC.

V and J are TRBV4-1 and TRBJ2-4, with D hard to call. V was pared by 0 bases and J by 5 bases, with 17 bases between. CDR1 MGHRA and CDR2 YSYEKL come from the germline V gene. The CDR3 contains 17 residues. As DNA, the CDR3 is TGCGCCAGCAGCCAAGAATATAGGGCAGGTGGACAAAACATTCAGTACTTC. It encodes CASSQEYRAGGQNIQYF.

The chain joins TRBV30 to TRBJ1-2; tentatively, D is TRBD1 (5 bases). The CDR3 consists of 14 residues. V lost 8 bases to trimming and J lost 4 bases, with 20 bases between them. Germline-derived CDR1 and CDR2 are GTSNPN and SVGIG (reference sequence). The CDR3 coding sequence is TGTGCCGGGGACCCACGAACTCGGAGCTATGGCTACACCTTC. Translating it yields CAGDPRTRSYGYTF.

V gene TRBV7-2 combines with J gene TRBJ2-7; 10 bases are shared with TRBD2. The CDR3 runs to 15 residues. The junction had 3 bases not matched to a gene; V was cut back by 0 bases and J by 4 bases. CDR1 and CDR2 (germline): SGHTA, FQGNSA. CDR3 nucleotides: TGTGCCAGCAGCTTAGCGTTTAGCGGGGGGTACGAGCAGTACTTC. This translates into CASSLAFSGGYEQYF. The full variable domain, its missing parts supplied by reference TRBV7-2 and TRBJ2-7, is GAGVSQSPSNKVTEKGKDVELRCDPISGHTALYWYRQSLGQGLEFLIYFQGNSAPDKSGLPSDRFSAERTGGSVSTLTIQRTQQEDSAVYLCASSLAFSGGYEQYFGPGTRLTVT.

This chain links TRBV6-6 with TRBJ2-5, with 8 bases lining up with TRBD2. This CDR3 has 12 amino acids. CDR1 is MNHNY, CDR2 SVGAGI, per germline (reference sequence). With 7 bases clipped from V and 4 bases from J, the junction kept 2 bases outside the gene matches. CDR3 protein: CASIAGGETQYF. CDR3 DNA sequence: TGTGCCAGCATCGCGGGGGGAGAGACCCAGTACTTC.

CDR3 protein: CASRSVLGSDTQYF. CDR3 DNA sequence: TGTGCCAGCAGGAGTGTATTGGGTTCAGATACGCAGTATTTT. The V call is TRBV11-1, the J call TRBJ2-3; D gene uncertain. The germline V and J ends were trimmed by 6 bases and 4 bases, with 14 bases remaining between them. Germline V CDR1 and CDR2: SGHAT, FQDESV (reference sequence). The CDR3 is 14 residues long.

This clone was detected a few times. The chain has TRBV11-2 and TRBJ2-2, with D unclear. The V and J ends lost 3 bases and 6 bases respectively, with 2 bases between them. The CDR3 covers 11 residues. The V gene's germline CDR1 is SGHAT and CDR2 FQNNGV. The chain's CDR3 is CASSFPGELFF. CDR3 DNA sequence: TGTGCCAGCAGCTTTCCCGGGGAGCTGTTTTTT.

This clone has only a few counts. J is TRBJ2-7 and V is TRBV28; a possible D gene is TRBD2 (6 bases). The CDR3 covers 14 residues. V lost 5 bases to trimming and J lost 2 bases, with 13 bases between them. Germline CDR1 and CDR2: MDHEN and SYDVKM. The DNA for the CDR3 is TGTGCCAGCAGTCCAGCGGGCCTAACCTACGAGCAGTACTTC. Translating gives CASSPAGLTYEQYF.

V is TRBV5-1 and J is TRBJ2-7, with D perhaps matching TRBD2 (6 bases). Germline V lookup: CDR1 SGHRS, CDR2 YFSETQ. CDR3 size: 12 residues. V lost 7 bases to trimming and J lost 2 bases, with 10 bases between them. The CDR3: CASRTGAYEQYF. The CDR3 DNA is TGCGCCAGCCGGACGGGAGCCTACGAGCAGTACTTC.

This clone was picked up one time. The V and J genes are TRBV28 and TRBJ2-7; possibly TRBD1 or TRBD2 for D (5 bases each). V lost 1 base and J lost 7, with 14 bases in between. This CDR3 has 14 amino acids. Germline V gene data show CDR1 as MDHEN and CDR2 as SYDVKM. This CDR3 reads CASSLYPGQREQYF. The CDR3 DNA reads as TGTGCCAGCAGTTTATATCCGGGGCAAAGGGAGCAGTACTTC.

The CDR3: CASSESLPTYNEQFF. CDR3 in DNA: TGTGCCAGCAGTGAATCCCTTCCCACCTACAATGAGCAGTTCTTC. The V call is TRBV2, the J call TRBJ2-1; no firm D call. The CDR3 runs 15 residues. From germline, CDR1 is SNHLY and CDR2 FYNNEI. The V gene lost 2 bases and the J gene lost 2 bases, with 10 bases spanning the gap.